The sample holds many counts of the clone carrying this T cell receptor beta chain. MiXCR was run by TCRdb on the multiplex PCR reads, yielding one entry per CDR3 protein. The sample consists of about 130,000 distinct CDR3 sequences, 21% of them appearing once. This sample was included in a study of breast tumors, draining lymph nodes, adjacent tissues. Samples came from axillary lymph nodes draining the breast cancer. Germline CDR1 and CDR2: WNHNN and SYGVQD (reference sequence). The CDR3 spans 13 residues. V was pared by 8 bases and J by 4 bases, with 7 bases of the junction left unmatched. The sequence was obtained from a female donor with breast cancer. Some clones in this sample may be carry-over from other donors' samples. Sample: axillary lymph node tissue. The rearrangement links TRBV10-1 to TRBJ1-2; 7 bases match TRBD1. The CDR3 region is CASGSDRSYGYTF. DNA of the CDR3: TGCGCCAGCGGCTCGGACAGGAGCTATGGCTACACCTTC.